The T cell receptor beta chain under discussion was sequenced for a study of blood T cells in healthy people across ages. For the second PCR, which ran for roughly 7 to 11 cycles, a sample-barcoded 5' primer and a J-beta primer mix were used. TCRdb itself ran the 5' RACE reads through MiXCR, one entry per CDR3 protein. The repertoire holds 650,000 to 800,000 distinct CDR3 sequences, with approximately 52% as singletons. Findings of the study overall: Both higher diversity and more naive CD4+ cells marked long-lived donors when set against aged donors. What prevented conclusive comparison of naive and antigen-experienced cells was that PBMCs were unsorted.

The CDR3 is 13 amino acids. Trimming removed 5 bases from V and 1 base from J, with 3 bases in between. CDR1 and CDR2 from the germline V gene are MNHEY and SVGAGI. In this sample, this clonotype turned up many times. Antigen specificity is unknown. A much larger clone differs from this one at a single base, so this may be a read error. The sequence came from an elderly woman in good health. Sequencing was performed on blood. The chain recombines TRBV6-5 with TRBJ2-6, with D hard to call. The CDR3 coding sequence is TGTGCCAGCAGTCGTTCTGGGGCCAACGTCCTGACTTTC. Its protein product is CASSRSGANVLTF.